This is a list of T cell receptor beta chains from one sample in a study of cytomegalovirus exposure and HLA in healthy donors. Measured with immunoSEQ multiplex PCR; TCRdb has only the in-frame clones, and not every one. The sample holds roughly 230,000 clones, about 90% seen once. The source material was PBMCs. The receptors were gathered from a girl aged 2 to 9 in good health and CMV-seronegative. Both conserved end residues are part of each CDR3. The order of the fields is D gene, clone size, V gene, J gene, CDR3 DNA, CDR3 protein. The D gene is left open where the match is weak. Clone size is given for some rows only: seen once, a few or many times, or a class if the clone is expanded.

TRBD1	-	TRBV15	TRBJ1-6	TGTGCCACCAGCAGAGCAGGGACAGGGAGCTCCTATAATTCACCCCTCCACTTT	CATSRAGTGSSYNSPLHF
-	-	TRBV30	TRBJ1-1	TGTGCCTGGAGTGGTGGGACTAATGCTTTCTTT	CAWSGGTNAFF
TRBD1	-	TRBV19	TRBJ1-2	TGTGCCAGTAGTATAGATCCGGGACAGCATAACTATGGCTACACCTTC	CASSIDPGQHNYGYTF
-	-	TRBV29-1	TRBJ2-5	TGCAGCGTTTTTGGGGGGACGGAGACCCAGTACTTC	CSVFGGTETQYF
TRBD1	-	TRBV7-9	TRBJ1-2	TGTGCCAGCAGCGAACCAGGGACAGCCTATGGCTACACCTTC	CASSEPGTAYGYTF
-	-	TRBV5-6	TRBJ1-5	TGTGCCAGCAGCTTGTATAGGGGCAGCAATCAGCCTCAGCATTTT	CASSLYRGSNQPQHF
TRBD1	-	TRBV6-5	TRBJ1-2	TGTGCCAGCAGTTACTTAGGGGACAGGGTCTTATTC	CASSYLGDRVLF
-	-	TRBV30	TRBJ2-7	TGTGCCTGGCACAGCAGCTCCTACGAGCAGTACTTC	CAWHSSSYEQYF
-	-	TRBV19	TRBJ1-6	TGTGCCAGTAGTAGCGGAGTGTATAATTCACCCCTCCACTTT	CASSSGVYNSPLHF
-	-	TRBV13	TRBJ2-3	TGTGCCAGCAGCTCCTTTACTAGCACAGATACGCAGTATTTT	CASSSFTSTDTQYF
-	-	TRBV18	TRBJ2-7	TGTGCCAGCTCACCACCTTCCAGGCTCTACGAGCAGTACTTC	CASSPPSRLYEQYF
TRBD1	-	TRBV7-9	TRBJ2-2	TGTGCCAGCAGCCGCACAGGGGCCCGGGAGCTGTTTTTT	CASSRTGARELFF
-	-	TRBV5-1	TRBJ1-3	TGCGCCAGCAGCTCAGTCTCTGGAAACACCATATATTTT	CASSSVSGNTIYF
-	once	TRBV19	TRBJ1-1	TGTGCCAGTAGTTCCTTGGACAGAATGAACACTGAAGCTTTCTTT	CASSSLDRMNTEAFF
-	-	TRBV6-5	TRBJ2-5	TGTGCCAGCAGTTCCCCACGGGGATGGGGAGAGACCCAGTACTTC	CASSSPRGWGETQYF
TRBD2	-	TRBV7-2	TRBJ2-2	TGTGCCAGCAGCAAAAGACTAGCGGGGGAGCTGTTTTTT	CASSKRLAGELFF
TRBD2	-	TRBV19	TRBJ2-2	TGTGCCAGTACCGGGACTAGCGGACCTGCCGGGGAGCTGTTTTTT	CASTGTSGPAGELFF
-	-	TRBV6-5	TRBJ2-1	TGTGCCAGCAGTTTGGCACTAGGTGAGCAGTTCTTC	CASSLALGEQFF
-	-	TRBV9	TRBJ2-2	TGTGCCAGCAGCGTAGTCCTCACCGGGGAGCTGTTTTTT	CASSVVLTGELFF
-	-	TRBV7-2	TRBJ2-7	TGTGCCAGCAGCTCGCATCAGGGTTCCCCCTACGAGCAGTACTTC	CASSSHQGSPYEQYF
TRBD2	-	TRBV9	TRBJ2-1	TGTGCCAGCAGCCCGACCGGGACTAGCGGCCACAATGAGCAGTTCTTC	CASSPTGTSGHNEQFF
-	-	TRBV5-6	TRBJ2-2	TGTGCCAGCAGCTTGATTCCCGTTTTAAGCCCCGGGGAGCTGTTTTTT	CASSLIPVLSPGELFF
-	few	TRBV5-1	TRBJ2-7	TGCGCCAGCAGCTTAACAGTGTCCTACGAGCAGTACTTC	CASSLTVSYEQYF
TRBD1	-	TRBV29-1	TRBJ2-7	TGCAGCGTTGATTGGACAGGGAGTACAGGGCAGTACTTC	CSVDWTGSTGQYF
-	-	TRBV6-5	TRBJ1-6	TGTGCCAGCAGACAGCCTAATTCACCCCTCCACTTT	CASRQPNSPLHF
-	-	TRBV7-9	TRBJ2-7	TGTGCCAGCACCACGACAGGACCCTACGAGCAGTACTTC	CASTTTGPYEQYF
-	-	TRBV5-4	TRBJ1-1	TGTGCCAGCAGGGGTGGGGGGGCCGGTGAAGCTTTCTTT	CASRGGGAGEAFF
TRBD2	-	TRBV27	TRBJ2-3	TGTGCCAGCAGCCATATAGCGGGTGCCATCGGAGATACGCAGTATTTT	CASSHIAGAIGDTQYF
TRBD1	once	TRBV19	TRBJ1-1	TGTGCCAGTACCGAAGACAGGGGGCTAGGGGCTTTCTTT	CASTEDRGLGAFF
-	-	TRBV5-6	TRBJ1-1	TGTGCCAGCTTTGGGCGGGGCACTGAAGCTTTCTTT	CASFGRGTEAFF
-	-	TRBV19	TRBJ2-3	TGTGCCAGTAGCGTCACTAGGACCTGGGCAGATACGCAGTATTTT	CASSVTRTWADTQYF
TRBD1	-	TRBV7-6	TRBJ1-4	TGTGCCAGCAGCCTCCGACAGGGGGAAAATGAAAAACTGTTTTTT	CASSLRQGENEKLFF
-	-	TRBV10-3	TRBJ2-2	TGTGCCATCAGTGAAACTTATGCGGCCGGGGAGCTGTTTTTT	CAISETYAAGELFF
-	-	TRBV29-1	TRBJ1-1	TGCAGCGTTCAAGGACAGAAGAACACTGAAGCTTTCTTT	CSVQGQKNTEAFF
TRBD1	-	TRBV7-9	TRBJ1-4	TGTGCCAGCAGCCCCACAGGGGCAACTAATGAAAAACTGTTTTTT	CASSPTGATNEKLFF
TRBD1	-	TRBV13	TRBJ2-3	TGTGCCAGCAGCTTAGGGACAGGGCGCACAGATACGCAGTATTTT	CASSLGTGRTDTQYF
TRBD2	-	TRBV30	TRBJ2-2	TGTGCCTGGAGTCGGACTAGCGGACTCACCGGGGAGCTGTTTTTT	CAWSRTSGLTGELFF
-	-	TRBV10-3	TRBJ2-3	TGTGCCATCAGTGACGTGACTAGAGGCACAGATACGCAGTATTTT	CAISDVTRGTDTQYF
-	-	TRBV19	TRBJ1-1	TGTGCCAGTAGTAAAAGGGGGTGGAACACTGAAGCTTTCTTT	CASSKRGWNTEAFF
-	-	TRBV7-9	TRBJ2-7	TGTGCCAGCAGCCCCGAGGGCGTAGGGTACGAGCAGTACTTC	CASSPEGVGYEQYF
TRBD1	-	TRBV29-1	TRBJ2-7	TGCAGCGTGCAACAGGGGGCAAGTATCTACGAGCAGTACTTC	CSVQQGASIYEQYF
TRBD1	-	TRBV6-6	TRBJ1-1	TGTGCCACCCTGACCGGGACAGGGGACACTGAAGCTTTCTTT	CATLTGTGDTEAFF
-	-	TRBV11-2	TRBJ2-3	TGTGCCAGCAGCTCCCTGGCAGGCACAGATACGCAGTATTTT	CASSSLAGTDTQYF
-	-	TRBV6-6	TRBJ1-5	TGTGCCAGCAGTTACGGCGGTAGCAATCAGCCCCAGCATTTT	CASSYGGSNQPQHF
TRBD2	-	TRBV6-5	TRBJ2-5	TGTGCCAGCAGTTACCAGAGTAGCGGGAAAAAAGAGACCCAGTACTTC	CASSYQSSGKKETQYF
TRBD2	-	TRBV28	TRBJ2-7	TGTGCCAGCAGTACTACCAAGACTAGCGGGGGGTCATACGAGCAGTACTTC	CASSTTKTSGGSYEQYF
-	-	TRBV18	TRBJ1-1	TGTGCCAGCTCACCAGATTACAGCCCGACTGAAGCTTTCTTT	CASSPDYSPTEAFF
-	-	TRBV4-2	TRBJ2-1	TGTGCCAGCAGCCAAGATCTTCGACAGGCGACCTACAATGAGCAGTTCTTC	CASSQDLRQATYNEQFF
-	-	TRBV14	TRBJ1-1	TGTGCCAGCAGCCAAGATCTAGAGAACCGGGGCACTGAAGCTTTCTTT	CASSQDLENRGTEAFF
-	once	TRBV25-1	TRBJ2-5	TGTGCCAGCGGCCGTTTGGAGGTGGAGACCCAGTACTTC	CASGRLEVETQYF
TRBD2	-	TRBV11-2	TRBJ2-1	TGTGCCAGCAGACCGTTTAGTAATATGGAGGGGCGGGAGGCTGAGCAGTTCTTC	CASRPFSNMEGREAEQFF
-	-	TRBV7-9	TRBJ2-7	TGTGCCAGCAGCTTACAGGGGTACGAGCAGTACTTC	CASSLQGYEQYF